A single sample is the source of the 8 T cell receptor beta chains below, sequenced in a study of T and B cells in COVID-19 patients. TRB rearrangements were amplified by multiplex PCR with BIOMED2 TRB-A/B primers. Using its own MiXCR run on the multiplex PCR reads, TCRdb lists one record per CDR3 protein. The sample consists of 20,000 to 25,000 distinct CDR3 sequences, under 35% of them appearing once. Each TRB amplification used roughly 240-550 ng of genomic DNA from blood. Material for sequencing was blood. The receptors were gathered from a human donor who had recovered from COVID-19.

V is TRBV5-1 and J is TRBJ1-4; maybe TRBD1 (6 bases). Trimming removed 4 bases from V and 4 bases from J, with 14 bases in between. CDR1 and CDR2 from the germline V gene are SGHRS and YFSETQ. The CDR3 runs 15 residues. The CDR3 nucleotides are TGCGCCAGCAGCCTGGGGGGCAGGGGTAATGAAAAACTGTTTTTT. Protein: CASSLGGRGNEKLFF.

The V gene is TRBV6-2 or TRBV6-3, the J gene TRBJ2-2, with TRBD2 matching over 15 bases. J was trimmed by 4 bases and V by 5 bases; bases with no gene match: 14. The CDR3 is 20 amino acids. Germline CDR1 and CDR2: MNHEY and SVGEGT. The CDR3 DNA follows: TGTGCCAGCAGTCGACCGGCGGGACTAGCGGGGGGATCGAGCACCGGGGAGCTGTTTTTT. The encoded protein is CASSRPAGLAGGSSTGELFF.

This clonotype was found a few times. The chain's CDR3 is CAIRLDRNEQFF. The CDR3 DNA follows: TGTGCCATCAGGTTGGACAGGAATGAGCAGTTCTTC. The V gene is TRBV10-3, the J gene TRBJ2-1, with 7 bases identical to TRBD1. Germline values: CDR1 ENHRY, CDR2 SYGVKD. The CDR3 spans 12 residues. The J segment lost 7 bases and the V segment lost 6 bases, leaving 3 bases of the junction unmatched.

By share, this clonotype ranks as medium-sized (0.01 to 0.1%). The chain recombines TRBV29-1 with TRBJ1-1, with D tentatively TRBD1 (5 bases). CDR1 and CDR2 (germline): SQVTM, ANQGSEA. The CDR3 extends over 13 amino acids. The V end lost 3 bases, the J end lost 3 bases, and 11 bases lay between the germline ends. CDR3 in amino acids: CSVEGQAYTEAFF. The CDR3 DNA reads TGCAGCGTTGAGGGGCAGGCATACACTGAAGCTTTCTTT.

By share, this clonotype counts as medium-sized. The chain combines TRBV19 with TRBJ2-3; unclear D gene. The germline gives CDR1 LNHDA, CDR2 SQIVND (reference sequence). This CDR3 region has 15 residues. Deletions cut 5 bases from V and 0 bases from J, with 12 bases between. This CDR3 is CASSPGPVSTDTQYF. The DNA for the CDR3 is TGTGCCAGTAGTCCCGGTCCTGTCAGCACAGATACGCAGTATTTT.

This clonotype was counted ten times or more. The chain is built from TRBV5-5 and TRBJ2-7, with TRBD1 matching 10 bases. The CDR3 length is 14 residues. Germline lookup yields CDR1 SGHKS and CDR2 YYEKEE (reference sequence). Trimming at V came to 4 bases and at J to 6 bases, leaving 7 bases not matched to a gene. The CDR3 nucleotides are TGTGCCAGCAGCAAACCGGGACAGGGGATCGAGCAGTACTTC. Protein sequence: CASSKPGQGIEQYF.

This clonotype has a handful of counts. The chain employs TRBV7-9 and TRBJ2-7; D call uncertain. This CDR3 region has 13 residues. Trimming shortened V by 7 bases and J by 2 bases, and 12 bases separated the two germline ends. Germline V gives CDR1 SEHNR, CDR2 FQNEAQ (reference sequence). The CDR3 DNA reads TGTGCCAGCACACGACAACAAACCTACGAGCAGTACTTC. Translated: CASTRQQTYEQYF.

V usage is TRBV19 and J usage is TRBJ1-1; possible D gene TRBD1, 5 bases. Germline V gene data show CDR1 as LNHDA and CDR2 as SQIVND (reference sequence). The CDR3 runs 13 residues. The germline V and J ends were trimmed by 3 bases and 7 bases, with 12 bases remaining between them. Written as DNA, the CDR3 is TGTGCCAGTAGTATTTTCGGGGCAGATGAAGCTTTCTTT. Its translation is CASSIFGADEAFF.